This T cell receptor (beta chain) was observed in a study of CD8+ T cells in alopecia areata. Study conclusions and caveats: Lesional scalp exceeded normal scalp in clonality, especially in alopecia totalis/universalis. Scalp sequencing also captures normal skin's resident alphabeta T cells. Unlike in mice, where it was clearer, TCR sharing across patients was less clear, possibly HLA-related.

Samples from alopecia areata patients were lesional scalp punch biopsies and peripheral blood. The V end was cut by 0 bases, the J end by 9 bases, with 16 bases between. Germline V gene lookup returns CDR1 SGHRS and CDR2 YFSETQ. This CDR3 spans 15 amino acids. RNA was extracted and reverse transcribed into cDNA as the sequencing template. Clones were read by immunoSEQ multiplex PCR, and TCRdb kept only the in-frame ones, dropping some. The sample holds around 60,000 clones; around 40% are singletons and the top ten take about 53%. On this clone: Its antigen is unknown.

The source material was NKG2D-low CD8+ T cells sorted from blood. J is TRBJ2-1 and V is TRBV5-1; D not resolved. The TCR was taken from a human donor with alopecia areata. In DNA, the CDR3 is TGCGCCAGCAGCTTGGGCCGGTACCTAACCTCTGAGCAGTTCTTC. Translated, it gives CASSLGRYLTSEQFF.